This TCR beta chain is drawn from a study of blood T cell repertoires in COVID-19. For the study at large: Samples representing acute and convalescent COVID-19 were sourced from the United States, Italy and Spain. PBMCs, B-cell-depleted T cells, or T cells were the source of the cDNA or gDNA that made up the material.

Per the germline V gene, CDR1 is LGHDT and CDR2 is YNNKEL (reference sequence). Trimming shortened V by 4 bases and J by 1 base, and 16 bases separated the two germline ends. CDR3 length: 16 residues. Those designated as exposed participants met a COVID-19 case within 2 weeks before study entry. Profiled with immunoSEQ multiplex PCR; TCRdb holds only in-frame clones, not every one. This sample carries about 430,000 clones, about 88% of them seen once, and the ten largest clones take roughly 1.4%. The source is a woman between 18 and 29 years old who had been exposed to COVID-19. Material: PBMCs or T cells enriched from blood (not recorded which). The V call is TRBV3-1 (or the pseudogene TRBV3-2), the J call TRBJ1-1; D ambiguous. CDR3 nucleotides: TGTGCCAGCAGCCTCCGACGACACCCAGAGAACACTGAAGCTTTCTTT. It codes for CASSLRRHPENTEAFF.